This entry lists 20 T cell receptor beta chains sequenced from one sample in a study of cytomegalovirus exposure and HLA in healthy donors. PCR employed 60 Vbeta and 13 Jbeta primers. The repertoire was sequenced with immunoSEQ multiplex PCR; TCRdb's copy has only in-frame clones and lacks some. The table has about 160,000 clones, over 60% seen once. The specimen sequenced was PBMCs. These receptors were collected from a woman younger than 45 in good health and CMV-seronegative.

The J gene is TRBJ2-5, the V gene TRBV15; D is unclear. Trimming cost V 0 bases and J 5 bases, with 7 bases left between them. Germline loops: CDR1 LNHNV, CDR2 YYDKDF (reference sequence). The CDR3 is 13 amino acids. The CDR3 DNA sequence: TGTGCCACCAGCAGAGATCCTTCGGAGACCCAGTACTTC. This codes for CATSRDPSETQYF.

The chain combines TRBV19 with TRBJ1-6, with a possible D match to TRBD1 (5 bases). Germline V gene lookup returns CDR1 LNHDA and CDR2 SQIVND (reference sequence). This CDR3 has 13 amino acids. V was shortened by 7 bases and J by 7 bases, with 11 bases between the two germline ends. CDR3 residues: CASKGRGNSPLHF. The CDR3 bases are TGTGCCAGTAAAGGGAGGGGAAATTCACCCCTCCACTTT.

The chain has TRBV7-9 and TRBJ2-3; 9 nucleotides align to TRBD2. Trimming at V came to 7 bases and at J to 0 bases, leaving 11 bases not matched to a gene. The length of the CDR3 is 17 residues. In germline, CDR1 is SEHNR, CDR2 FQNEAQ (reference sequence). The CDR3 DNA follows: TGTGCCAGCACCGAAGCGGGAGGACTAACTAGCACAGATACGCAGTATTTT. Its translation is CASTEAGGLTSTDTQYF.

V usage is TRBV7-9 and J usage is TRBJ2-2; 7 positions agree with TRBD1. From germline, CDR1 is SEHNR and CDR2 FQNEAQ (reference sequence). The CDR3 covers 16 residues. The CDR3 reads CSIHDREFLNTGELFF. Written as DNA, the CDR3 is TGTTCCATCCACGACAGGGAGTTTTTGAACACCGGGGAGCTGTTTTTT.

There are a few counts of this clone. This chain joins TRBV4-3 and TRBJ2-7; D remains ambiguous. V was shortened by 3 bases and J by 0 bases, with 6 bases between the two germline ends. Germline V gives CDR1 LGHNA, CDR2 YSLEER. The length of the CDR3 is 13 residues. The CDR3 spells CASSQTPSYEQYF. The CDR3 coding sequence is TGCGCCAGCAGCCAGACACCCTCCTACGAGCAGTACTTC.

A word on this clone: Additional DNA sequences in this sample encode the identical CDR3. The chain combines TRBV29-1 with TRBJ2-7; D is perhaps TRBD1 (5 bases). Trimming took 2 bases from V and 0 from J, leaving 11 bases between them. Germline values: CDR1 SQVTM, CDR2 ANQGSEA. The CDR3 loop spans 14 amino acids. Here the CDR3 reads CSVEIGQASYEQYF. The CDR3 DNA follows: TGCAGCGTTGAAATCGGACAAGCCTCCTACGAGCAGTACTTC.

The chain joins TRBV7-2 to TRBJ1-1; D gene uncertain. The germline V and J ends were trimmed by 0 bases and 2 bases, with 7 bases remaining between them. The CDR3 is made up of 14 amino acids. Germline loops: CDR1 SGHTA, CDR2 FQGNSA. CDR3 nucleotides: TGTGCCAGCAGCTTAGCGCGAGTCAACACTGAAGCTTTCTTT. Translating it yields CASSLARVNTEAFF.

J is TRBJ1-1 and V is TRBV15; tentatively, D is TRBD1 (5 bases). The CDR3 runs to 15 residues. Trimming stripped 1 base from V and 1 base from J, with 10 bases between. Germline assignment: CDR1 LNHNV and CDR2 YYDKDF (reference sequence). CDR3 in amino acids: CATSRVGGGNTEAFF. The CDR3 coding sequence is TGTGCCACCAGCAGAGTTGGGGGGGGGAACACTGAAGCTTTCTTT.

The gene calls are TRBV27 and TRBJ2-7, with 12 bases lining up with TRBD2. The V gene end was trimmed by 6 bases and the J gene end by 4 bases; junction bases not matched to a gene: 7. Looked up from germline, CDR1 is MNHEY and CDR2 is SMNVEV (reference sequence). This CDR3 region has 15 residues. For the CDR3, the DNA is TGTGCCAGCAGGCTAGCGGGGGGGATTTTATACGAGCAGTACTTC. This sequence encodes CASRLAGGILYEQYF.

The CDR3 DNA is TGTGCCAGCAGCGTCGTAGGGGTGGGTGAGCAGTTCTTC. Translated, it gives CASSVVGVGEQFF. The chain has TRBV9 and TRBJ2-1, with D possibly being TRBD1 (5 bases). CDR1 and CDR2 from the germline V gene are SGDLS and YYNGEE. V lost 2 bases and J lost 9, with 12 bases in between. This CDR3 spans 13 amino acids.

The CDR3 here is CASSPHGQLYTF. CDR3 DNA sequence: TGTGCCAGCAGTCCCCATGGACAGTTATACACCTTC. V is TRBV28 and J is TRBJ1-2; a possible D gene is TRBD1 (6 bases). The V and J ends lost 5 bases and 11 bases respectively, with 15 bases between them. Germline values: CDR1 MDHEN, CDR2 SYDVKM. The CDR3 has 12 amino acids.

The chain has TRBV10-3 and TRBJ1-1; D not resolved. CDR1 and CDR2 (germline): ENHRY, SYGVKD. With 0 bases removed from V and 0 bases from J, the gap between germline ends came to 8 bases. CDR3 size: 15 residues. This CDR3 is CAISESPGLNTEAFF. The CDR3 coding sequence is TGTGCCATCAGTGAGTCTCCCGGTTTGAACACTGAAGCTTTCTTT.

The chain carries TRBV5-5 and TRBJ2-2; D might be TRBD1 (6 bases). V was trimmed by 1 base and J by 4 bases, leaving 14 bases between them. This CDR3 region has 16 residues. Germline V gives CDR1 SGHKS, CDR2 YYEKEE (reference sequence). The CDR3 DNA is TGTGCCAGCAGCTTGTTGGGGCAGGGGAGCACCGGGGAGCTGTTTTTT. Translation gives CASSLLGQGSTGELFF.

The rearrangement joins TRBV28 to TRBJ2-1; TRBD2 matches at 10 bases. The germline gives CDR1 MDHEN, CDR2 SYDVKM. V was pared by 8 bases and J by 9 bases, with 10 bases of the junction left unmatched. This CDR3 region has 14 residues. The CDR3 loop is CASRGGAGGPEQFF. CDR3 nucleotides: TGTGCCAGCCGGGGGGGAGCGGGAGGGCCTGAGCAGTTCTTC.

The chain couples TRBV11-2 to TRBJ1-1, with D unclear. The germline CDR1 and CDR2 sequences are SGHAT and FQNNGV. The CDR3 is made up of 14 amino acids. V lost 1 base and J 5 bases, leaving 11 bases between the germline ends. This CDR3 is CASSLAEGGTEAFF. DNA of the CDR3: TGTGCCAGCAGCTTAGCAGAGGGAGGGACTGAAGCTTTCTTT.

The CDR3 loop reads CASSLTGTGFNDEQYF. The CDR3 nucleotides are TGCGCCAGCAGCTTGACGGGGACAGGGTTTAACGACGAGCAGTACTTC. The J gene is TRBJ2-7, the V gene TRBV5-1; 9 positions match TRBD1. Germline trimming cut 1 base from V and 5 bases from J; bases unmatched to any gene: 10. Germline V lookup: CDR1 SGHRS, CDR2 YFSETQ. This CDR3 has 16 residues.

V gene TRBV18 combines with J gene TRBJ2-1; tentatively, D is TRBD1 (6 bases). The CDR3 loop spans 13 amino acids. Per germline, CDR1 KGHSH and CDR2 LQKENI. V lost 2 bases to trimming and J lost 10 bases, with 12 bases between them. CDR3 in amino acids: CASSPRVQGEQFF. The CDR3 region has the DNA TGTGCCAGCTCACCAAGGGTACAGGGAGAGCAGTTCTTC.

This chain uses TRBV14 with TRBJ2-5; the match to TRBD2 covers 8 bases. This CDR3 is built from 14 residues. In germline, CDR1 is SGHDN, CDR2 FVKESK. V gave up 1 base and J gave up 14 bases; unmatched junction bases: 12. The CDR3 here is CASSQGWSGGRIYF. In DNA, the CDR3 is TGTGCCAGCAGCCAAGGGTGGAGCGGGGGCCGGATCTACTTC. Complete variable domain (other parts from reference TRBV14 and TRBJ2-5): EAGVTQFPSHSVIEKGQTVTLRCDPISGHDNLYWYRRVMGKEIKFLLHFVKESKQDESGMPNNRFLAERTGGTYSTLKVQPAELEDSGVYFCASSQGWSGGRIYFGPGTRLLVL.

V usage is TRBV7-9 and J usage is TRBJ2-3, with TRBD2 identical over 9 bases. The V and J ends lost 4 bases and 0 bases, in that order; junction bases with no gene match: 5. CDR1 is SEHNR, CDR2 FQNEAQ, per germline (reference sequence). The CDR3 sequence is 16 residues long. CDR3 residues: CASSSMTSGSTDTQYF. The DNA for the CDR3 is TGTGCCAGCAGCTCGATGACTAGCGGAAGCACAGATACGCAGTATTTT. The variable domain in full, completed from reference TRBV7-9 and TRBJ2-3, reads DTGVSQNPRHKITKRGQNVTFRCDPISEHNRLYWYRQTLGQGPEFLTYFQNEAQLEKSRLLSDRFSAERPKGSFSTLEIQRTEQGDSAMYLCASSSMTSGSTDTQYFGPGTRLTVL.

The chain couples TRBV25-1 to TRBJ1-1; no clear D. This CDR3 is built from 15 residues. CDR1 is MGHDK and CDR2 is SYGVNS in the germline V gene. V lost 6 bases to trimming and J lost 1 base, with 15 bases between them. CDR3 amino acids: CASSNPLTENTEAFF. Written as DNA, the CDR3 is TGTGCCAGCAGCAACCCCCTTACAGAGAACACTGAAGCTTTCTTT.